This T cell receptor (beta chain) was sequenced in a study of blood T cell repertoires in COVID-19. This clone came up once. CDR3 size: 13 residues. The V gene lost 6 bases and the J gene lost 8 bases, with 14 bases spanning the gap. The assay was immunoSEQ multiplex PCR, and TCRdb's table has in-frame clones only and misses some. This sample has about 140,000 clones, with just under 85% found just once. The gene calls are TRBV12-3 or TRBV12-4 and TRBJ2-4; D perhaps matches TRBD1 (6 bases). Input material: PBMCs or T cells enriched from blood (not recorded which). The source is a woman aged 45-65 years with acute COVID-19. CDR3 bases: TGTGCCAGCAGCCGGGACAACTGGGACATTCAGTACTTC. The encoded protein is CASSRDNWDIQYF.